These 14 T cell receptor beta chains came from one sample sequenced in a study of blood T cell repertoires in COVID-19. Clones were read by immunoSEQ multiplex PCR, and TCRdb kept only the in-frame ones, dropping some. In the table there are about 310,000 clones, about 85% of which are singletons. Material for sequencing was PBMCs or T cells enriched from blood (not recorded which). Receptors were obtained from a woman in her thirties who had been exposed to COVID-19.

V is TRBV14 and J is TRBJ1-1; possibly TRBD1 for D (6 bases). Germline CDR1 and CDR2: SGHDN and FVKESK. V was cut by 3 bases and J by 0 bases, with 14 bases left in between. This CDR3 has 16 residues. The CDR3 is CASSQRTGPMNTEAFF. The CDR3 nucleotides read TGTGCCAGCAGCCAGAGAACAGGGCCCATGAACACTGAAGCTTTCTTT.

V is TRBV6-5 and J is TRBJ1-5, with D perhaps TRBD1 (5 bases). Trimming removed 4 bases from V and 1 base from J, with 8 bases in between. Germline V CDR1 and CDR2: MNHEY, SVGAGI. The CDR3 has 14 amino acids. The CDR3 sequence is CASSFQGSNQPQHF. CDR3 DNA sequence: TGTGCCAGCAGTTTTCAGGGAAGCAATCAGCCCCAGCATTTT.

The V call is TRBV5-1, the J call TRBJ1-5, with 7 bases aligning to TRBD1. The germline V gene has CDR1 SGHRS and CDR2 YFSETQ. This CDR3 comprises 13 residues. V was clipped by 10 bases and J by 6 bases; unmatched bases: 10. The CDR3 nucleotides read TGCGCCTCCTATAGGGGGCTGGGTCAGCCCCAGCATTTT. This sequence encodes CASYRGLGQPQHF. Looking up the rest from reference TRBV5-1 and TRBJ1-5 gives the full variable domain: KAGVTQTPRYLIKTRGQQVTLSCSPISGHRSVSWYQQTPGQGLQFLFEYFSETQRNKGNFPGRFSGRQFSNSRSEMNVSTLELGDSALYLCASYRGLGQPQHFGDGTRLSIL.

This chain connects TRBV10-2 to TRBJ2-1, with TRBD1 matching over 7 bases. The germline V gene has CDR1 WSHSY and CDR2 SAAADI. The J segment lost 0 bases and the V segment lost 8 bases, leaving 4 bases of the junction unmatched. The CDR3 sequence is 14 residues long. The CDR3 region has the DNA TGCGCCAGCGGCAGGGGGAGCTCCTACAATGAGCAGTTCTTC. It specifies CASGRGSSYNEQFF.

The gene calls are TRBV2 and TRBJ1-5; D not resolved. This CDR3 contains 14 residues. The germline V gene encodes CDR1 SNHLY and CDR2 FYNNEI. V was pared by 7 bases and J by 0 bases, with 10 bases between. DNA for the CDR3: TGTGCCAGCATGGCGGGGAGTAGCAATCAGCCCCAGCATTTT. Translating it yields CASMAGSSNQPQHF.

This chain connects TRBV5-4 to TRBJ2-3, with TRBD1 matching 7 bases. There are 15 residues in the CDR3. V was pared by 9 bases and J by 4 bases, with 14 bases of the junction left unmatched. CDR1 is SGHNT and CDR2 is YYREEE in the germline V gene (reference sequence). CDR3 DNA: TGTGCCATCCCCAAGACAGGGAAAAGGGCAGATACGCAGTATTTT. The encoded protein is CAIPKTGKRADTQYF.

V gene TRBV28 combines with J gene TRBJ1-2; 7 bases agree with TRBD1. The CDR3 length is 15 residues. V lost 7 bases and J lost 2; bases outside the gene matches: 10. Per the germline V gene, CDR1 is MDHEN and CDR2 is SYDVKM. CDR3 nucleotides: TGTGCCAGCACCATATACACAGGGGCCAACTATGGCTACACCTTC. This encodes CASTIYTGANYGYTF.

This chain joins TRBV6-5 and TRBJ2-5, with 9 bases matching TRBD1. Unmatched junction bases numbered 2, after V lost 6 bases and J lost 3 bases. The germline V gene has CDR1 MNHEY and CDR2 SVGAGI. CDR3 length: 13 residues. CDR3 protein: CASRRDREETQYF. The CDR3 coding sequence is TGTGCCAGCAGGAGGGACAGGGAAGAGACCCAGTACTTC.

The gene calls are TRBV11-2 and TRBJ2-7; TRBD1 might be the D (5 bases). Trimming left V 1 base short and J 3 bases short, with 13 bases between. The length of the CDR3 is 15 residues. Germline V gene data show CDR1 as SGHAT and CDR2 as FQNNGV. The CDR3 spells CASSLVPQTVYEQYF. DNA for the CDR3: TGTGCCAGCAGCTTAGTTCCTCAGACAGTCTACGAGCAGTACTTC.

The chain employs TRBV10-3 and TRBJ2-5; possibly TRBD1 for D (5 bases). The germline gives CDR1 ENHRY, CDR2 SYGVKD. Trimming left V 4 bases short and J 5 bases short, with 8 bases between. The length of the CDR3 is 12 residues. The CDR3 DNA is TGTGCCATCAGTGGCGACAGTGAGACCCAGTACTTC. Translated: CAISGDSETQYF.

This rearrangement joins TRBV7-9 to TRBJ2-1; 9 bases fit TRBD2. Germline CDR1 and CDR2: SEHNR and FQNEAQ (reference sequence). V lost 10 bases to trimming and J lost 6 bases; unmatched junction nucleotides: 13. There are 15 residues in the CDR3. CDR3 nucleotide sequence: TGTGCCACCTCGCCTCGCGGGAGGGTCGGCAATGAGCAGTTCTTC. Protein: CATSPRGRVGNEQFF.

The chain employs TRBV15 and TRBJ1-5; 8 bases fit TRBD1. Germline CDR1 LNHNV, CDR2 YYDKDF (reference sequence). The CDR3 is 21 residues long. V lost 0 bases, J lost 1 base, and 17 bases stayed unmatched. CDR3 loop: CATSREPLGDRGLLSNQPQHF. The CDR3 bases are TGTGCCACCAGCAGAGAACCATTAGGAGACAGGGGACTCTTAAGCAATCAGCCCCAGCATTTT.

CDR3 protein: CASSIPGKGSDEQYF. For the CDR3, the DNA is TGTGCCAGTAGTATCCCAGGGAAGGGATCGGACGAGCAGTACTTC. This chain links TRBV19 with TRBJ2-7, with TRBD1 as a possible D gene (5 bases). There are 15 residues in the CDR3. Looked up from germline, CDR1 is LNHDA and CDR2 is SQIVND (reference sequence). The V gene lost 3 bases and the J gene lost 5 bases, with 17 bases spanning the gap.

The gene calls are TRBV28 and TRBJ1-2, with TRBD1 identical over 7 bases. Trimming removed 5 bases from V and 1 base from J; junction bases left unmatched: 4. CDR3 size: 14 residues. Germline loops: CDR1 MDHEN, CDR2 SYDVKM. The CDR3, as DNA: TGTGCCAGCAGTCGGGACAGTCTTAACTATGGCTACACCTTC. It encodes CASSRDSLNYGYTF.